The text below deals with one TCR beta chain. The target antigen is unknown. At one end, the junction sequence differs from germline, possibly due to a read error. This record comes from a study of tumor-infiltrating lymphocytes in primary liver carcinoma. As for the study in general: The number of productive TCRbeta reads per sample ranged from roughly 3.65 to 8 million and was similar across tissue types.

Findings of the study overall: Pairs of tumor regions overlapped more than tumor-adjacent and tumor-blood pairs did.

The investigators made TCR beta cDNA from approximately 500 ng total RNA, using a constant-region primer. A slightly modified ARM-PCR protocol with three nested multiplex PCR rounds produced these TCR beta libraries. TRBV1-TRBV30 forward primers paired with a C-beta reverse primer drove the first two PCR rounds, approximately 11 cycles each. In TCRdb, the multiplex PCR reads were re-called with MiXCR into one record per CDR3 protein. The sample yields around 100,000 distinct CDR3 sequences, 65% to 75% seen once. DNA and RNA were both co-extracted from approximately 20-30 mg of bulk tissue that had not been sorted. The CDR3 loop spans 19 amino acids. Germline CDR1 reads SGHNT; CDR2 reads YENEEA.

This sequence originates from a woman aged 55-75 years with primary liver carcinoma and hepatitis B virus infection. This chain links TRBV11-3 with TRBJ2-1, with TRBD2 matching over 14 bases. Sequenced sample: liver tumor tissue from sampling region 2. Subset of the sample: tumor region T2, inferior pole. For the CDR3, the DNA is TGTGCCAGCAGCTTAGAGGGGACTAGCGGGAGTCAAATCTGCAATGAGCAATTCTTC. Encoded protein: CASSLEGTSGSQICNEQFF.